The 27 T cell receptor beta chains below come from one sample, sequenced in a study of shared clonotypes between healthy human individuals. Method: immunoSEQ multiplex PCR; TCRdb's copy keeps in-frame clones and lacks some. The table records under 1,100,000 clones, around 74% of them present only once. Sequences were obtained from memory CD4+ T cells sorted from blood. Described subset: CD45RA-negative fraction. These receptors were collected from a man younger than 35 in good health.

V usage is TRBV11-2 and J usage is TRBJ2-7; D perhaps matches TRBD1 (6 bases). The CDR3 spans 12 residues. Deletions cut 7 bases from V and 4 bases from J, with 11 bases between. Germline CDR1 and CDR2: SGHAT and FQNNGV. The CDR3: CASTLQGYEQYF. CDR3 bases: TGTGCCAGCACTCTACAGGGATACGAGCAGTACTTC.

The chain uses TRBV2 and TRBJ2-7; 10 bases line up with TRBD1. CDR1 and CDR2 (germline): SNHLY, FYNNEI. The CDR3 length is 15 residues. Germline trimming cut 4 bases from V and 3 bases from J; bases unmatched to any gene: 6. In nucleotides, the CDR3 is TGTGCCAGCAGTGTAGGGGACAGGGGTTTCTACGAGCAGTACTTC. Protein: CASSVGDRGFYEQYF.

The chain employs TRBV10-3 and TRBJ2-1, with D perhaps matching TRBD2 (6 bases). The V end lost 8 bases, the J end lost 7 bases, and 15 bases lay between the germline ends. CDR3 size: 13 residues. Germline lookup yields CDR1 ENHRY and CDR2 SYGVKD. CDR3 sequence reads: CAIRAGGSNEQFF. The CDR3 nucleotides are TGTGCCATCCGGGCCGGGGGATCTAATGAGCAGTTCTTC.

The V gene is TRBV6-1, the J gene TRBJ2-3; 8 positions match TRBD2. CDR3 length: 13 amino acids. J gave up 6 bases and V 5 bases, and 4 bases lay outside the gene matches. In germline, CDR1 is MNHNS, CDR2 SASEGT. CDR3 protein: CASSIAGTDTQYF. CDR3 sequence (DNA): TGTGCCAGCAGTATAGCGGGGACGGATACGCAGTATTTT.

CDR3 sequence (DNA): TGTGCCAGCAGGCGCACACATACCGGAGCCGGGGAGCTGTTTTTT. It yields the protein CASRRTHTGAGELFF. The V and J genes are TRBV13 and TRBJ2-2; D unclear. Germline V CDR1 and CDR2: PRHDT, FYEKMQ (reference sequence). The V gene lost 6 bases and the J gene lost 6 bases, with 17 bases spanning the gap. CDR3 size: 15 residues.

The CDR3 here is CASSAAGTDTQYF. The CDR3, as DNA: TGCGCCAGCAGTGCGGCGGGGACAGATACGCAGTATTTT. The V call is TRBV10-1, the J call TRBJ2-3, with a tentative D call TRBD2 (6 bases). CDR3 size: 13 residues. Germline V gene sequence: CDR1 WNHNN, CDR2 SYGVQD (reference sequence). Trimming removed 4 bases at V and 3 bases at J, with 8 bases between.

DNA of the CDR3: TGTGCCACCAGCAGCAGGAATGGACAAGAGACCCAGTACTTC. Its translation: CATSSRNGQETQYF. V is TRBV15 and J is TRBJ2-5; D ambiguous. Trimming removed 3 bases from V and 2 bases from J, with 10 bases in between. The CDR3 runs to 14 residues. Germline V gene lookup returns CDR1 LNHNV and CDR2 YYDKDF (reference sequence). Full variable domain (outside the CDR3, taken from reference TRBV15 and TRBJ2-5): DAMVIQNPRYQVTQFGKPVTLSCSQTLNHNVMYWYQQKSSQAPKLLFHYYDKDFNNEADTPDNFQSRRPNTSFCFLDIRSPGLGDTAMYLCATSSRNGQETQYFGPGTRLLVL.

V gene TRBV10-3 combines with J gene TRBJ1-5; no clear D gene. Germline V gene sequence: CDR1 ENHRY, CDR2 SYGVKD. Trimming stripped 5 bases from V and 0 bases from J, with 11 bases between. This CDR3 is built from 15 residues. DNA for the CDR3: TGTGCCATCAGTCGTAATTCAGATAGCAATCAGCCCCAGCATTTT. Amino acid sequence: CAISRNSDSNQPQHF.

The chain is built from TRBV5-1 and TRBJ2-2; 14 positions agree with TRBD2. The CDR3 loop spans 17 amino acids. Germline assignment: CDR1 SGHRS and CDR2 YFSETQ. J lost 5 bases, V lost 5 bases, and 8 bases had no gene match. CDR3 sequence: CASRPTSGRGKTGELFF. For the CDR3, the DNA is TGCGCCAGCAGGCCGACTAGCGGGAGGGGAAAAACCGGGGAGCTGTTTTTT.

The chain has TRBV4-1 and TRBJ2-1, with TRBD1 matching over 11 bases. Per germline, CDR1 MGHRA and CDR2 YSYEKL. The CDR3 loop spans 17 amino acids. Trimming took 4 bases from V and 0 from J; bases not matched to a gene: 5. In DNA form, the CDR3 reads TGCGCCAGCAGCCGGGCGGGACAGGGGGGCTCCTACAATGAGCAGTTCTTC. Encoded protein: CASSRAGQGGSYNEQFF.

On this clone itself: This specimen includes other DNA sequences encoding the same CDR3. The gene calls are TRBV11-3 and TRBJ2-1; D possibly corresponds to TRBD1 (5 bases). V lost 1 base to trimming and J lost 4 bases, with 11 bases between them. The CDR3 extends over 15 amino acids. The germline gives CDR1 SGHNT, CDR2 YENEEA. The CDR3 protein is CASSLAQGSYNEQFF. In nucleotides, the CDR3 is TGTGCCAGCAGCTTAGCCCAGGGATCATACAATGAGCAGTTCTTC.

This chain joins TRBV2 and TRBJ2-5; 8 nucleotides align to TRBD2. CDR1 is SNHLY and CDR2 is FYNNEI in the germline V gene. The CDR3 is 15 amino acids. After removal of 4 bases from V and 8 bases from J, the junction contained 12 bases not matched to a gene. The CDR3 region has the DNA TGTGCCAGCAGTGGGCTAGCGGGTTCCGTTGGAACCCAGTACTTC. This gives the protein CASSGLAGSVGTQYF. The full variable domain, rest sourced from reference TRBV2 and TRBJ2-5, is EPEVTQTPSHQVTQMGQEVILRCVPISNHLYFYWYRQILGQKVEFLVSFYNNEISEKSEIFDDQFSVERPDGSNFTLKIRSTKLEDSAMYFCASSGLAGSVGTQYFGPGTRLLVL.

This clone was counted once. This rearrangement joins TRBV18 to TRBJ1-2; D may be TRBD1 (6 bases). Germline V gene data show CDR1 as KGHSH and CDR2 as LQKENI. Trimming took off 3 bases at V and 4 bases at J, with 12 bases between the two ends. This CDR3 spans 14 amino acids. The CDR3 bases are TGTGCCAGCTCACCCGGGGGGCAGAGCTATGGCTACACCTTC. Translation gives CASSPGGQSYGYTF.

V and J are TRBV11-3 and TRBJ2-1; the match to TRBD1 covers 8 bases. There are 15 residues in the CDR3. Germline V CDR1 and CDR2: SGHNT, YENEEA. V shed 5 bases, J shed 2 bases, and the junction held 5 bases outside the gene matches. The CDR3, as DNA: TGTGCCAGCAGCCAAGCGACAGGGGCCTACAATGAGCAGTTCTTC. It yields the protein CASSQATGAYNEQFF.

The chain couples TRBV9 to TRBJ1-6, with no clear D. The V gene's germline CDR1 is SGDLS and CDR2 YYNGEE. The CDR3 runs 14 residues. With 0 bases removed from V and 0 bases from J, the gap between germline ends came to 1 base. The CDR3 region is CASSVDSYNSPLHF. The DNA of the CDR3 is TGTGCCAGCAGCGTAGACTCCTATAATTCACCCCTCCACTTT.

The table lists this clone with a few counts. This chain links TRBV6-1 with TRBJ1-1; no clear D gene. CDR3 length: 12 amino acids. V lost 6 bases and J lost 11, with 16 bases in between. Germline V gene data show CDR1 as MNHNS and CDR2 as SASEGT. The CDR3 region is CASRSHPSKAFF. The DNA for the CDR3 is TGTGCCAGCAGGAGTCACCCCTCGAAGGCTTTCTTT.

This clone was found once. The chain combines TRBV11-1 with TRBJ2-6; D unresolved. V dropped 7 bases and J dropped 2 bases, with 6 bases sitting between them. The CDR3 has 13 residues. Germline V lookup: CDR1 SGHAT, CDR2 FQDESV (reference sequence). Here the CDR3 reads CASTQAGANVLTF. As DNA, the CDR3 is TGTGCCAGCACCCAGGCTGGGGCCAACGTCCTGACTTTC.

This chain connects TRBV14 to TRBJ2-1; D possibly corresponds to TRBD1 (7 bases). From germline, CDR1 is SGHDN and CDR2 FVKESK. Trimming pared 0 bases from V and 2 bases from J, leaving 20 bases between. The CDR3 is 19 residues long. The CDR3 loop is CASSQERRGGGRAYNEQFF. CDR3 nucleotides: TGTGCCAGCAGCCAAGAAAGAAGAGGAGGGGGCAGGGCCTACAATGAGCAGTTCTTC.

The chain recombines TRBV7-3 with TRBJ1-1; tentative D call: TRBD1 (6 bases). The CDR3 totals 13 residues. The germline CDR1 and CDR2 sequences are SGHTA and FQGTGA. The V gene lost 3 bases and the J gene lost 3 bases, with 8 bases spanning the gap. The DNA for the CDR3 is TGTGCCAGCAGCTTTAACAGGGACACTGAAGCTTTCTTT. Translating it yields CASSFNRDTEAFF. Filled out from reference TRBV7-3 and TRBJ1-1, the complete variable domain reads GAGVSQTPSNKVTEKGKYVELRCDPISGHTALYWYRQSLGQGPEFLIYFQGTGAADDSGLPNDRFFAVRPEGSVSTLKIQRTERGDSAVYLCASSFNRDTEAFFGQGTRLTVV.

The CDR3, as DNA: TGCAGCGGTCGCTGGGACAATGAGCAGTTCTTC. It translates to CSGRWDNEQFF. The chain is built from TRBV20-1 and TRBJ2-1; no reliable D call. Germline assignment: CDR1 DFQATT and CDR2 SNEGSKA (reference sequence). The CDR3 sequence is 11 residues long.

This clone has a single count. The chain has TRBV6-1 and TRBJ2-2; the match to TRBD2 covers 10 bases. Trimming removed 6 bases from V and 6 bases from J; junction bases left unmatched: 7. Germline CDR1 and CDR2: MNHNS and SASEGT. The CDR3 spans 15 residues. CDR3 residues: CASRRLAGVSGELFF. CDR3 coding DNA: TGTGCCAGCAGGAGGCTAGCGGGAGTATCCGGGGAGCTGTTTTTT.

This chain connects TRBV19 to TRBJ2-7; unclear D gene. Per the germline V gene, CDR1 is LNHDA and CDR2 is SQIVND (reference sequence). Trimming removed 6 bases from V and 6 bases from J, with 12 bases in between. The CDR3 is 12 residues long. The CDR3, as DNA: TGTGCCAGTAGCCTTCTAGGGCGCGAGCAGTACTTC. The encoded protein is CASSLLGREQYF.

The chain carries TRBV6-1 and TRBJ1-2, with D perhaps TRBD1 (5 bases). Germline CDR1 reads MNHNS; CDR2 reads SASEGT. This CDR3 has 12 amino acids. The ends were cut back, 5 bases at V and 7 bases at J, with 11 bases in the middle. The CDR3 coding sequence is TGTGCCAGCAGTACGGACACTTCTGGCTACACCTTC. Translated: CASSTDTSGYTF.

This clone was observed a handful of times. The J gene is TRBJ2-3, the V gene TRBV4-3, with 7 bases that match TRBD2. The CDR3 is 14 residues long. CDR1 and CDR2 from the germline V gene are LGHNA and YSLEER. V lost 4 bases, J lost 5 bases, and 6 bases stayed unmatched. Here the CDR3 reads CASSPLASGDTQYF. Written as DNA, the CDR3 is TGCGCCAGCAGCCCCTTAGCTAGCGGAGATACGCAGTATTTT.

The J gene is TRBJ1-2, the V gene TRBV6-5, with D unclear. The germline CDR1 and CDR2 sequences are MNHEY and SVGAGI. Between the trimmed V and J ends, which lost 6 bases and 5 bases, there was a span of 16 bases. The CDR3 spans 14 residues. The CDR3 DNA is TGTGCCAGCAGCCCTATGGTCGGGTCTTATGGCTACACCTTC. Amino acid sequence: CASSPMVGSYGYTF.

As regards this clone: Distinct nucleotide sequences in the sample also encode this CDR3. The gene calls are TRBV30 and TRBJ1-5; D unclear. The germline V and J ends were trimmed by 0 bases and 4 bases, with 7 bases remaining between them. Germline V gives CDR1 GTSNPN, CDR2 SVGIG (reference sequence). The CDR3 sequence is 13 residues long. The CDR3 loop is CAWSVGGNQPQHF. The CDR3 DNA reads as TGTGCCTGGAGTGTAGGCGGAAATCAGCCCCAGCATTTT.

In its sample, this clone was seen a few times. Different DNA sequences within this sample yield the same CDR3. The V call is TRBV28, the J call TRBJ2-5; the D gene is possibly TRBD1 (6 bases). The V gene's germline CDR1 is MDHEN and CDR2 SYDVKM. Deletions cut 1 base from V and 0 bases from J, with 9 bases between. The CDR3 contains 15 residues. The CDR3 loop reads CASSLLTGNQETQYF. The CDR3 nucleotides read TGTGCCAGCAGTTTATTGACAGGAAACCAAGAGACCCAGTACTTC. Using reference TRBV28 and TRBJ2-5 for the parts outside the CDR3, the full variable domain is DVKVTQSSRYLVKRTGEKVFLECVQDMDHENMFWYRQDPGLGLRLIYFSYDVKMKEKGDIPEGYSVSREKKERFSLILESASTNQTSMYLCASSLLTGNQETQYFGPGTRLLVL.